This T cell receptor (beta chain) was documented in a study of T-cell memory formation after mild COVID-19. Findings and limits, study-wide: Among clones peaking at day 37 in the second wave, SARS-CoV-2 specificity remained unconfirmed.

CDR1 and CDR2 from the germline V gene are SNHLY and FYNNEI. The CDR3 has 16 amino acids. Of note for this clonotype: The antigen remains unidentified. Germline and junction disagree at one end, which may indicate a read error.

TCRdb redid the calling of the 5' RACE reads with MiXCR, one entry per CDR3 protein. The profile shows fewer than 650,000 distinct CDR3 sequences, roughly a fifth of them singletons. This clonotype originated in an adult woman who had mild COVID-19 (a few samples of this study predate the infection). Cell type and time point are not known. The specimen was PBMCs or a T cell subset sorted from them (not recorded which). The chain has TRBV2 and TRBJ2-5; D is possibly TRBD1 (6 bases). The CDR3 sequence is CASSEATPNTGTQHRF. Here the CDR3 DNA reads TGTGCCAGCAGTGAAGCTACGCCGAACACAGGGACACAACACCGCTTC.